This paragraph covers one TCR beta chain sequence. This entry belongs to a study of blood T cells in healthy people across ages. The second PCR ran roughly 6 to 12 cycles with a sample-barcoded 5' primer and J-beta primers. Each sample provided no less than 2.5 million CDR3-containing paired-end reads. TCRdb re-called the 5' RACE reads with MiXCR, one entry per CDR3 protein. The data show more than 900,000 distinct CDR3 sequences, about 25% seen once. CDR1 is DFQATT and CDR2 is SNEGSKA in the germline V gene (reference sequence). The CDR3 is made up of 16 amino acids. V shed 5 bases and J 4 bases; nucleotides not matched to a gene: 8. These data were also filed under a second study, of T cells of mothers and their children. That study reports: A few healthy Caucasian mothers gave samples, and so did their six children.

The sequenced sample consisted of blood. This receptor was obtained from a girl under 10 years old in good health. V gene TRBV20-1 combines with J gene TRBJ2-1; 13 nucleotides agree with TRBD2. The CDR3 region has the DNA TGCAGTGCTTGGGTTCCGGGACTAGCGGGATACAATGAGCAGTTCTTC. It encodes CSAWVPGLAGYNEQFF.